The 28 T cell receptor beta chains listed next were all sequenced from one sample in a study of identical twins (dated by TCRdb to about 2016). Library method: 5' RACE. Instrument on record: Illumina HiSeq 2000. TCRdb reprocessed the public reads (quality trimming at Q25 with fastp, clone calling with MiXCR) and kept in-frame beta chains. Identical CDR3 protein sequences are pooled into one entry, listed with their most common genes and DNA. Present in this sample are roughly 480,000 distinct CDR3 sequences, 20% to 30% of which were seen just once. Of the sample, about 3% is held by the ten largest clones. In addition, the sample was reused for a study of T cells expressing NK-cell markers.

The specimen sequenced was CD4+ T cells sorted from blood. The receptors were sampled from a woman aged 18-35 years in good health.

This clonotype was found a few times. This sequence joins TRBV12-3 or TRBV12-4 and TRBJ2-1, with D tentatively TRBD2 (5 bases). The CDR3 length is 14 residues. V was pared by 8 bases and J by 7 bases, with 18 bases between. CDR3 in amino acids: CASLTPRGGNEQFF. The CDR3 DNA is TGTGCCAGCCTCACCCCCAGAGGCGGGAATGAGCAGTTCTTC.

The chain couples TRBV5-1 to TRBJ2-7; the D gene is possibly TRBD1 (5 bases). The germline V gene has CDR1 SGHRS and CDR2 YFSETQ. The CDR3 runs to 13 residues. V was trimmed by 3 bases and J by 4 bases, leaving 11 bases between them. The CDR3 DNA is TGCGCCAGCAGCTCCAACACAGGTTACGAGCAGTACTTC. This codes for CASSSNTGYEQYF.

The genes are TRBV6-1 and TRBJ2-3; D possibly corresponds to TRBD2 (7 bases). V was pared by 6 bases and J by 0 bases, with 16 bases between. Germline-derived CDR1 and CDR2 are MNHNS and SASEGT. The CDR3 has 16 amino acids. CDR3 nucleotide sequence: TGTGCCAGCAGCTCGCGTGGGGGGGCTAGCACAGATACGCAGTATTTT. It is translated as CASSSRGGASTDTQYF.

The chain uses TRBV4-2 and TRBJ2-2; a possible D gene is TRBD2 (7 bases). The CDR3 has 16 amino acids. The V end was cut by 0 bases, the J end by 3 bases, with 11 bases between. The V gene's germline CDR1 is LGHNA and CDR2 YNFKEQ. CDR3 bases: TGTGCCAGCAGCCAAGAGGCGGGGGCTTACACCGGGGAGCTGTTTTTT. Its translation: CASSQEAGAYTGELFF.

This clonotype was seen only a few times. This chain connects TRBV20-1 to TRBJ2-7; 8 bases match TRBD2. Germline V lookup: CDR1 DFQATT, CDR2 SNEGSKA (reference sequence). This CDR3 has 14 residues. The V gene end was trimmed by 2 bases and the J gene end by 0 bases; junction bases not matched to a gene: 3. The CDR3 DNA follows: TGCAGTGCTAGACCGGGAGGGAGCTCCTACGAGCAGTACTTC. As protein: CSARPGGSSYEQYF.

This clonotype was detected a few times. The chain uses TRBV7-8 and TRBJ1-5, with D tentatively TRBD1 (5 bases). Germline-derived CDR1 and CDR2 are SGHVS and FQNEAQ. Trimming took off 5 bases at V and 7 bases at J, with 18 bases between the two ends. The CDR3 has 15 residues. DNA of the CDR3: TGTGCCAGCAGCCAGAGCAGGGTTTTCAAACAGCCCCAGCATTTT. Its protein is CASSQSRVFKQPQHF.

The V gene is TRBV5-1, the J gene TRBJ2-3; 8 nucleotides agree with TRBD1. This CDR3 has 18 residues. V trimming: 4 bases; J trimming: 6 bases; junction bases outside the gene matches: 19. Looked up from germline, CDR1 is SGHRS and CDR2 is YFSETQ. The CDR3, as DNA: TGCGCCAGCAGCAGAGCTACAGGGACCAGGGGGCGAGGGGATACGCAGTATTTT. Protein sequence: CASSRATGTRGRGDTQYF.

This clonotype turned up a few times. The chain employs TRBV20-1 and TRBJ1-4; tentative D call: TRBD1 (5 bases). Trimming removed 8 bases from V and 8 bases from J, with 18 bases in between. The CDR3 is 13 residues long. CDR1 and CDR2 from the germline V gene are DFQATT and SNEGSKA (reference sequence). This CDR3 is CSPWGLRREKLFF. DNA for the CDR3: TGCAGTCCATGGGGACTACGGCGGGAAAAACTGTTTTTT.

The chain couples TRBV9 to TRBJ2-1; 9 bases align to TRBD2. The CDR3 is made up of 16 amino acids. The junction had 6 bases not matched to a gene; V was cut back by 4 bases and J by 1 base. The V gene's germline CDR1 is SGDLS and CDR2 YYNGEE. CDR3: CASSPNLAGSYNEQFF. For the CDR3, the DNA is TGTGCCAGCAGCCCGAATCTAGCGGGGTCCTACAATGAGCAGTTCTTC.

The chain is built from TRBV20-1 and TRBJ2-4, with 8 bases fitting TRBD1. CDR1 DFQATT and CDR2 SNEGSKA come from the germline V gene (reference sequence). The V and J ends lost 0 bases and 1 base, in that order; junction bases with no gene match: 5. The CDR3 covers 16 residues. The CDR3 sequence: CSARDQGARAKNIQYF. The CDR3 coding sequence is TGCAGTGCTAGAGATCAGGGGGCACGCGCCAAAAACATTCAGTACTTC.

This clonotype has only a few counts. The chain's CDR3 is CASSPGLAMVGDTQYF. Here the CDR3 DNA reads TGCGCCAGCAGCCCGGGACTAGCTATGGTAGGAGATACGCAGTATTTT. This chain links TRBV5-1 with TRBJ2-3; 9 positions agree with TRBD2. Trimming cost V 4 bases and J 5 bases; bases outside gene matches: 11. CDR3 length: 16 residues. Germline CDR1 is SGHRS and CDR2 is YFSETQ.

This clonotype was recorded a few times. V usage is TRBV29-1 and J usage is TRBJ2-1; the match to TRBD2 covers 7 bases. Germline V CDR1 and CDR2: SQVTM, ANQGSEA. Unmatched junction bases numbered 7, after V lost 4 bases and J lost 7 bases. CDR3 length: 13 amino acids. The CDR3 sequence is CSVGSLARNEQFF. As DNA, the CDR3 is TGCAGCGTTGGATCACTAGCGAGGAATGAGCAGTTCTTC.

In this sample, this clonotype turned up a few times. This chain links TRBV4-3 with TRBJ2-7; D may be TRBD1 (6 bases). The germline V and J ends were trimmed by 0 bases and 4 bases, with 13 bases remaining between them. The germline V gene has CDR1 LGHNA and CDR2 YSLEER. The CDR3 length is 15 residues. CDR3 sequence reads: CASSQDFRGWYEQYF. The CDR3 nucleotides are TGCGCCAGCAGCCAAGATTTCAGGGGCTGGTACGAGCAGTACTTC.

The V and J genes are TRBV10-3 and TRBJ2-7, with D unclear. V shed 10 bases and J shed 2 bases, with 12 bases lying between them. The CDR3 is 12 residues long. CDR1 and CDR2 (germline): ENHRY, SYGVKD. This chain's CDR3 is CATKPDTYEQYF. In nucleotides, the CDR3 is TGTGCCACCAAGCCGGATACCTACGAGCAGTACTTC.

The sample holds a few counts of this clonotype. The chain couples TRBV28 to TRBJ2-1, with TRBD2 matching 12 bases. CDR1 MDHEN and CDR2 SYDVKM come from the germline V gene. The CDR3 is made up of 16 amino acids. V was clipped by 3 bases and J by 7 bases; unmatched bases: 7. The CDR3 protein is CASSFPGLAGNNEQFF. The CDR3 bases are TGTGCCAGCAGTTTTCCAGGACTAGCGGGAAATAATGAGCAGTTCTTC. Combining the CDR3 with reference TRBV28 and TRBJ2-1 gives the whole variable domain DVKVTQSSRYLVKRTGEKVFLECVQDMDHENMFWYRQDPGLGLRLIYFSYDVKMKEKGDIPEGYSVSREKKERFSLILESASTNQTSMYLCASSFPGLAGNNEQFFGPGTRLTVL.

This chain connects TRBV12-3 or TRBV12-4 to TRBJ2-7; possible D gene TRBD1, 6 bases. This CDR3 region has 14 residues. V lost 5 bases, J lost 0 bases, and 11 bases lay in between. The CDR3 bases are TGTGCCAGCAGTCCTAGGGACATCTCCTACGAGCAGTACTTC. Translating gives CASSPRDISYEQYF.

The chain joins TRBV11-3 to TRBJ2-1; 12 positions agree with TRBD2. Germline V gene lookup returns CDR1 SGHNT and CDR2 YENEEA. The J segment lost 4 bases and the V segment lost 6 bases, leaving 1 base of the junction unmatched. CDR3 length: 14 residues. CDR3 nucleotide sequence: TGTGCCAGCAGTACTAGCGGGGGGTACAATGAGCAGTTCTTC. It translates to CASSTSGGYNEQFF.

The chain combines TRBV6-5 with TRBJ2-5; the D is unclear. Germline V gene sequence: CDR1 MNHEY, CDR2 SVGAGI. The CDR3 is 12 amino acids. Deletions cut 5 bases from V and 6 bases from J, with 10 bases between. The CDR3 DNA reads TGTGCCAGCAGTACCGGAGAGAAGACCCAGTACTTC. It is translated as CASSTGEKTQYF.

CDR3 in DNA: TGCAGTGCTATCCCCCATTGGCGGGGCCCGTACAATGAGCAGTTCTTC. Its translation: CSAIPHWRGPYNEQFF. V and J are TRBV20-1 and TRBJ2-1; D perhaps matches TRBD2 (6 bases). Deletions cut 4 bases from V and 4 bases from J, with 20 bases between. Germline CDR1 reads DFQATT; CDR2 reads SNEGSKA (reference sequence). The CDR3 consists of 16 residues.

This clonotype was detected only a few times. V and J are TRBV7-2 and TRBJ2-3; 7 nucleotides agree with TRBD1. CDR1 is SGHTA, CDR2 FQGNSA, per germline. V dropped 6 bases and J dropped 5; count of bases not matched to a gene: 11. The CDR3 is made up of 15 amino acids. The CDR3 DNA reads TGTGCCAGCAGGACCGCGACAGGGCTTGGAGATACGCAGTATTTT. Its translation is CASRTATGLGDTQYF.

This sequence joins TRBV6-1 and TRBJ1-2, with 9 nucleotides matching TRBD1. With V trimmed by 6 bases and J by 8 bases, 7 bases remained unmatched. The CDR3 extends over 13 amino acids. Per germline, CDR1 MNHNS and CDR2 SASEGT. The chain's CDR3 is CASRKQGAPGYTF. The CDR3 nucleotides read TGTGCCAGCAGGAAACAGGGGGCCCCGGGCTACACCTTC.

V is TRBV6-5 and J is TRBJ1-1; 7 positions match TRBD1. The V and J ends lost 2 bases and 4 bases, in that order; junction bases with no gene match: 10. Germline V gene lookup returns CDR1 MNHEY and CDR2 SVGAGI. This CDR3 is built from 16 residues. The CDR3, as DNA: TGTGCCAGCAGTTACCGTCCAAGACAGGGAGGCACTGAAGCTTTCTTT. This translates into CASSYRPRQGGTEAFF.

The chain combines TRBV5-1 with TRBJ1-1, with D unclear. V was pared by 4 bases and J by 0 bases, with 10 bases between. This CDR3 is built from 14 residues. Germline V gene sequence: CDR1 SGHRS, CDR2 YFSETQ. Here the CDR3 reads CASSLTRVNTEAFF. The CDR3 DNA reads TGCGCCAGCAGCCTAACGAGAGTGAACACTGAAGCTTTCTTT. Based on the CDR3 plus reference TRBV5-1 and TRBJ1-1, the full variable domain is KAGVTQTPRYLIKTRGQQVTLSCSPISGHRSVSWYQQTPGQGLQFLFEYFSETQRNKGNFPGRFSGRQFSNSRSEMNVSTLELGDSALYLCASSLTRVNTEAFFGQGTRLTVV.

This clonotype was counted a few times. This chain links TRBV7-6 with TRBJ2-7; 9 bases match TRBD2. Germline assignment: CDR1 SGHVS and CDR2 FNYEAQ. This CDR3 spans 18 amino acids. J lost 7 bases, V lost 2 bases, and 18 bases had no gene match. This CDR3 reads CASSLNTGASGIVREQYF. The CDR3 DNA follows: TGTGCCAGCAGCTTAAACACCGGGGCTAGCGGGATAGTGAGGGAGCAGTACTTC.

The chain joins TRBV4-3 to TRBJ2-3; TRBD2 matches at 7 bases. The trim removed 0 bases at V and 9 bases at J, leaving 6 bases unmatched. In germline, CDR1 is LGHNA, CDR2 YSLEER. The CDR3 sequence is 14 residues long. The CDR3, as DNA: TGCGCCAGCAGCCAAGATCCCAGCGGGATGACGCAGTATTTT. Encoded protein: CASSQDPSGMTQYF.

The rearrangement joins TRBV20-1 to TRBJ2-5; D unresolved. The CDR3 extends over 12 amino acids. Germline CDR1 and CDR2: DFQATT and SNEGSKA (reference sequence). V was shortened by 3 bases and J by 2 bases, with 7 bases between the two germline ends. CDR3 sequence (DNA): TGCAGTGCTAGTGTCCAGCAAGAGACCCAGTACTTC. This gives the protein CSASVQQETQYF.

This chain connects TRBV19 to TRBJ2-7; perhaps TRBD2 as D (6 bases). Germline V lookup: CDR1 LNHDA, CDR2 SQIVND (reference sequence). V dropped 6 bases and J dropped 8 bases, with 14 bases sitting between them. The CDR3 runs 12 residues. CDR3 coding DNA: TGTGCCAGTAGCCCAGGAGGGAACAAGCAGTACTTC. Its protein product is CASSPGGNKQYF.

This clonotype was recorded at least ten times. V gene TRBV11-1 combines with J gene TRBJ1-1; D not resolved. V was clipped by 1 base and J by 8 bases, with 11 bases between them. The germline gives CDR1 SGHAT, CDR2 FQDESV (reference sequence). The CDR3 has 13 residues. For the CDR3, the DNA is TGTGCCAGCAGCTTAGTTATCCAGGAAGAAGCTTTCTTT. Encoded protein: CASSLVIQEEAFF.